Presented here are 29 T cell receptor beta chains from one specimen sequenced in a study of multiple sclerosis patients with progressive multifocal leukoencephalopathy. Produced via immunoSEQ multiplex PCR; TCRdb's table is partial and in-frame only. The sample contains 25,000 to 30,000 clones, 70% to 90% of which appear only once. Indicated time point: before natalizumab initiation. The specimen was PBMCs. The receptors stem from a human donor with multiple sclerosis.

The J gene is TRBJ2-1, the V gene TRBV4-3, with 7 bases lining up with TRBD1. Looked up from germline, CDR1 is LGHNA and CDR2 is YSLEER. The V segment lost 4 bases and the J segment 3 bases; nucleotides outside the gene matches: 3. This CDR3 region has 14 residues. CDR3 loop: CASSRGQSYNEQFF. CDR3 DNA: TGCGCCAGCAGCCGGGGACAGAGCTACAATGAGCAGTTCTTC.

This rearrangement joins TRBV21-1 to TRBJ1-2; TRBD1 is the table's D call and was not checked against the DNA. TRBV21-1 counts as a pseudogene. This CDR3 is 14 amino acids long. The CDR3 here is CASRDRGRDYGYTF. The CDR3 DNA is TGTGCCAGCAGGGACAGGGGGCGTGATTATGGCTACACCTTC.

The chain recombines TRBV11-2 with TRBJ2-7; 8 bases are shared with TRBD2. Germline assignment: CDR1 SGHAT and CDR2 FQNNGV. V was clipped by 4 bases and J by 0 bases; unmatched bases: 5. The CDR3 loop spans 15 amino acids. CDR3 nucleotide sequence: TGTGCCAGCAGCTACGGGGGGGTGAGCTCCTACGAGCAGTACTTC. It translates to CASSYGGVSSYEQYF.

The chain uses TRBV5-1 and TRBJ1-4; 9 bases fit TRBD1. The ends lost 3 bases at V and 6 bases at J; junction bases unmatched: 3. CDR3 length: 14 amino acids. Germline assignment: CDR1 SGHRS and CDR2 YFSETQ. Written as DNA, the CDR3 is TGCGCCAGCAGCTCGGACAGGGGCCATGAAAAACTGTTTTTT. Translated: CASSSDRGHEKLFF.

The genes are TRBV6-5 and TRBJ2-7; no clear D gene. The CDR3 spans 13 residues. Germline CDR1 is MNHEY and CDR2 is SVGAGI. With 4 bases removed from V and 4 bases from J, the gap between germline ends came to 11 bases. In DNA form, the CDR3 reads TGTGCCAGCAGTTTGGGTGTCGGGTACGAGCAGTACTTC. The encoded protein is CASSLGVGYEQYF.

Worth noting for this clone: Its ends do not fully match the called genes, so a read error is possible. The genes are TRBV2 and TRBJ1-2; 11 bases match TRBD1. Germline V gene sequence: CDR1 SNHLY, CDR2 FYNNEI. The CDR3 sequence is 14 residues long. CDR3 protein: CASSGPTGTGGTLF. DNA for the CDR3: TGTGCCAGCAGTGGGCCAACCGGGACAGGGGGTACCCTCTTC.

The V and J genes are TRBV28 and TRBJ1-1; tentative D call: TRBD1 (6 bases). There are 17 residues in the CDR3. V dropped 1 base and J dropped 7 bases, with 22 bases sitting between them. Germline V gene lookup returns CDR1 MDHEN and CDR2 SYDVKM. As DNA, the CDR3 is TGTGCCAGCAGTTTATCAGGGGAGTCGATATTGGGGTGTGAAGCTTTCTTT. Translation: CASSLSGESILGCEAFF.

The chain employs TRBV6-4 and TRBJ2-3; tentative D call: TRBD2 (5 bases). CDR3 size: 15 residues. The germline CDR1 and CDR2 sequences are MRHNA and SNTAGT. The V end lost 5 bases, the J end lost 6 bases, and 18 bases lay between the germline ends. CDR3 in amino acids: CASSQEAVAADTQYF. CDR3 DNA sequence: TGTGCCAGCAGTCAAGAAGCGGTTGCGGCGGATACGCAGTATTTT.

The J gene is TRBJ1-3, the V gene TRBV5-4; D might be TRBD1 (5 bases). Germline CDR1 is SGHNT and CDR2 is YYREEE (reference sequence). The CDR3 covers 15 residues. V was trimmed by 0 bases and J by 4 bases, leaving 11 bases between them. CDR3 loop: CASSLGGARGNTIYF. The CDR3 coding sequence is TGTGCCAGCAGCTTGGGTGGGGCGCGGGGAAACACCATATATTTT.

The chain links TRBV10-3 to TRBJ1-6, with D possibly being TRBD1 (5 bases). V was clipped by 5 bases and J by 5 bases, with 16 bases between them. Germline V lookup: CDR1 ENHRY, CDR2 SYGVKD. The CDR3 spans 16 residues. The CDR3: CAISNTGWYDNSPLHF. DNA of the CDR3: TGTGCCATCAGTAACACAGGCTGGTACGATAATTCACCCCTCCACTTT.

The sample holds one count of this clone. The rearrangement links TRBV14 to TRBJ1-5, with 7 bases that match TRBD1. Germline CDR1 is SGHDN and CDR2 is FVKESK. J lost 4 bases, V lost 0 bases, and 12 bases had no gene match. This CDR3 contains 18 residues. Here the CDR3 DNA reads TGTGCCAGCAGCCAAGATCGGTACGGGACAGCGAGGAATCAGCCCCAGCATTTT. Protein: CASSQDRYGTARNQPQHF.

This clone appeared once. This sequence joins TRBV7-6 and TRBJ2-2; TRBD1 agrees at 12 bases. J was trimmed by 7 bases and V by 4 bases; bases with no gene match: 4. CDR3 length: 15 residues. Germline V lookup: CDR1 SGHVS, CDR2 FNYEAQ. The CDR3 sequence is CASSSGQGAIGELFF. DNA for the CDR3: TGTGCCAGCAGCTCGGGACAGGGGGCGATCGGGGAGCTGTTTTTT. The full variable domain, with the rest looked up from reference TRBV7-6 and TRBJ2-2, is GAGVSQSPRYKVTKRGQDVALRCDPISGHVSLYWYRQALGQGPEFLTYFNYEAQQDKSGLPNDRFSAERPEGSISTLTIQRTEQRDSAMYRCASSSGQGAIGELFFGEGSRLTVL.

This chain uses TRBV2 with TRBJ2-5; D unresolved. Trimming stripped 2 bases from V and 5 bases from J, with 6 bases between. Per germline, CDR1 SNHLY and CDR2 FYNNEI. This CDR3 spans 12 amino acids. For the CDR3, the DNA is TGTGCCAGCAGTGAATCCCGGGAGACCCAGTACTTC. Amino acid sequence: CASSESRETQYF.

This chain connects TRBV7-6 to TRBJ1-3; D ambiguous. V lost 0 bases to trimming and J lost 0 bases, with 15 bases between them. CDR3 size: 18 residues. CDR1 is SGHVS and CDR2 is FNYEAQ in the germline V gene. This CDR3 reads CASSLAPEPANSGNTIYF. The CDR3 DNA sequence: TGTGCCAGCAGCTTAGCCCCGGAGCCCGCTAACTCTGGAAACACCATATATTTT.

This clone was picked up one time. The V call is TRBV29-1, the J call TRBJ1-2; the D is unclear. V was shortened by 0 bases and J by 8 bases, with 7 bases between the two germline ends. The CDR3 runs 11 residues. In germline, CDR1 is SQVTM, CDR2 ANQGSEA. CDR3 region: CSVEDPAGYTF. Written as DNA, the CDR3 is TGCAGCGTTGAAGACCCGGCGGGCTACACCTTC.

CDR3 amino acids: CASSLREAGEQFF. The DNA of the CDR3 is TGTGCCAGCAGCTTAAGAGAGGCGGGTGAGCAGTTCTTC. J is TRBJ2-1 and V is TRBV7-3; weak D call: TRBD2 (5 bases). Trimming stripped 1 base from V and 9 bases from J, with 10 bases between. The germline gives CDR1 SGHTA, CDR2 FQGTGA. CDR3 length: 13 amino acids.

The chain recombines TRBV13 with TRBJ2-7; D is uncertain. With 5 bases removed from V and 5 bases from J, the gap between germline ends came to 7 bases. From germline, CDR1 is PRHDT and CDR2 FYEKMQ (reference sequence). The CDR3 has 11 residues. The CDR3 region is CASSRINEQYF. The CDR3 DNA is TGTGCCAGCAGCAGGATCAACGAGCAGTACTTC.

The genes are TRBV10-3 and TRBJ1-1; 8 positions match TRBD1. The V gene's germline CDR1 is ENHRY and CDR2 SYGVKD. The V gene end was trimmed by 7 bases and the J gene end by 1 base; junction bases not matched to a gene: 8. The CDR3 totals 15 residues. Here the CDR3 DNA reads TGTGCCATCAAAGGGGGGACAGGACCGAACACTGAAGCTTTCTTT. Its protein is CAIKGGTGPNTEAFF.

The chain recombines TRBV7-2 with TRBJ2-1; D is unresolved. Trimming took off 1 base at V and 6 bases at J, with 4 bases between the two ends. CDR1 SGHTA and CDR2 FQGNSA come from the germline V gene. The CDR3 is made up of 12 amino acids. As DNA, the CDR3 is TGTGCCAGCAGCTTAGTGAGCAATGAGCAGTTCTTC. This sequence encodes CASSLVSNEQFF. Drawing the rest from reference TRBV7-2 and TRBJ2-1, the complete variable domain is GAGVSQSPSNKVTEKGKDVELRCDPISGHTALYWYRQSLGQGLEFLIYFQGNSAPDKSGLPSDRFSAERTGGSVSTLTIQRTQQEDSAVYLCASSLVSNEQFFGPGTRLTVL.

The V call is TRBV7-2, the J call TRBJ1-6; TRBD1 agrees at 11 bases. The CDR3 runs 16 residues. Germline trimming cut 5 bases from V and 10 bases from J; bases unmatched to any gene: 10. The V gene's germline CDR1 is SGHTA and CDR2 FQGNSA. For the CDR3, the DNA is TGTGCCAGCAGCCCCGCCTGGACAGGGGGCCGGTCACCCCTCCACTTT. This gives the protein CASSPAWTGGRSPLHF.

CDR3 nucleotides: TGTGCCAGCAGCTTAGTCGGTCCGGGAGCCACTGGAAACACCATATATTTT. Protein: CASSLVGPGATGNTIYF. The V and J genes are TRBV7-6 and TRBJ1-3; no firm D call. The V and J ends lost 1 base and 2 bases respectively, with 15 bases between them. Germline lookup yields CDR1 SGHVS and CDR2 FNYEAQ. This CDR3 contains 17 residues.

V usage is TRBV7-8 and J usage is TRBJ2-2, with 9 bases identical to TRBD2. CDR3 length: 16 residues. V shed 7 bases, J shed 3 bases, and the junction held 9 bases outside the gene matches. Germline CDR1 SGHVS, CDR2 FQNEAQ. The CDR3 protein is CASTPVAGVYTGELFF. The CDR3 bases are TGTGCCAGCACGCCGGTAGCGGGGGTGTACACCGGGGAGCTGTTTTTT.

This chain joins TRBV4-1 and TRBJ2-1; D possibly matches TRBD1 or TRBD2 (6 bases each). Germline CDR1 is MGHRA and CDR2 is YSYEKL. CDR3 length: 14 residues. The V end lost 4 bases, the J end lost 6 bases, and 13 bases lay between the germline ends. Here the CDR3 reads CASSLGGGFNEQFF. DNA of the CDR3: TGCGCCAGCAGCCTTGGAGGGGGATTCAATGAGCAGTTCTTC.

The CDR3 DNA follows: TGTGCCATCAGTGTGGTTAAAGGGGGGGGAGGCACAGATACGCAGTATTTT. Translating it yields CAISVVKGGGGTDTQYF. V is TRBV10-3 and J is TRBJ2-3; D possibly corresponds to TRBD2 (7 bases). V gave up 4 bases and J gave up 1 base, with 18 bases separating them. Germline CDR1 ENHRY, CDR2 SYGVKD. The CDR3 length is 17 residues.

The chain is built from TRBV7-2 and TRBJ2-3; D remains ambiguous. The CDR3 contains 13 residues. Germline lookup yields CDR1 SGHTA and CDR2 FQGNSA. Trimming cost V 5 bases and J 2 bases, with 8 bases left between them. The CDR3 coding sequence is TGTGCCAGCAGCGTAGGATACACAGATACGCAGTATTTT. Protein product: CASSVGYTDTQYF.

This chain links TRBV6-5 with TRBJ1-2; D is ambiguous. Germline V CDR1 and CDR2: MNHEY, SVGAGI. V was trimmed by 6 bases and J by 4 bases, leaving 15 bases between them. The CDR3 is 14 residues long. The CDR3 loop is CASSPREAFYGYTF. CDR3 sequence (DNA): TGTGCCAGCAGCCCTCGAGAGGCGTTCTATGGCTACACCTTC.

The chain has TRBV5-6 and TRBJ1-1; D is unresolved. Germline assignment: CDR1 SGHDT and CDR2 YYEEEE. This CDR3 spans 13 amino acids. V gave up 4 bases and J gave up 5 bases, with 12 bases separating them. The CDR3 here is CASSPGVRTEAFF. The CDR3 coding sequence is TGTGCCAGCAGCCCCGGGGTTCGGACTGAAGCTTTCTTT.

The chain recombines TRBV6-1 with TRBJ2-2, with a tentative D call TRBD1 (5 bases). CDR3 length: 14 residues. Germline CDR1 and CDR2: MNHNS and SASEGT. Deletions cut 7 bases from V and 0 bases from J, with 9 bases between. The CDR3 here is CASTRGSNTGELFF. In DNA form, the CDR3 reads TGTGCCAGCACAAGGGGCTCGAACACCGGGGAGCTGTTTTTT.

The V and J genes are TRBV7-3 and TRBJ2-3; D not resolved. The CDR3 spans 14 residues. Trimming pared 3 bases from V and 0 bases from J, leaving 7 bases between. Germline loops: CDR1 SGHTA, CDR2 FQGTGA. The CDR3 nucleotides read TGTGCCAGCAGCTTGACGGCTAGCACAGATACGCAGTATTTT. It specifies CASSLTASTDTQYF.